This entry lists 24 T cell receptor beta chains sequenced from one sample in a study of T-cell memory formation after mild COVID-19. TCRdb re-called the 5' RACE reads through MiXCR, storing one row per CDR3 protein. The data hold approximately 450,000 distinct CDR3 sequences, with roughly 18% observed a single time. The sequenced sample consisted of PBMCs or a T cell subset sorted from them (not recorded which). The origin of the receptors is an adult woman who had mild COVID-19 (a few samples of this study predate the infection). Cell type and time point are not known.

The chain carries TRBV10-3 and TRBJ1-2; D gene uncertain. The germline V gene encodes CDR1 ENHRY and CDR2 SYGVKD. The CDR3 sequence is 13 residues long. Trimming removed 6 bases from V and 8 bases from J, with 16 bases in between. The CDR3 nucleotides are TGTGCCATCAGGACGGGCGGGGTTGGAGGCTACACCTTC. Amino acids: CAIRTGGVGGYTF.

The V call is TRBV3-1, the J call TRBJ2-7, with D unclear. V was shortened by 1 base and J by 4 bases, with 8 bases between the two germline ends. Per germline, CDR1 LGHDT and CDR2 YNNKEL (reference sequence). This CDR3 has 13 amino acids. The DNA of the CDR3 is TGTGCCAGCAGCCAAGTGGGTCCTTACGAGCAGTACTTC. Residues: CASSQVGPYEQYF.

CDR3 protein: CASTPPGPDQFF. In DNA form, the CDR3 reads TGTGCCAGCACCCCGCCTGGCCCGGATCAGTTCTTC. The chain carries TRBV7-2 and TRBJ2-1; no clear D gene. CDR3 length: 12 residues. Trimming shortened V by 7 bases and J by 13 bases, and 17 bases separated the two germline ends. The germline V gene has CDR1 SGHTA and CDR2 FQGNSA.

In its sample, this clonotype was seen many times. CDR3 sequence (DNA): TGTGCCAGTAGTATTGGCGGCAGGGTCCACGAGCAGTACTTC. This sequence encodes CASSIGGRVHEQYF. The rearrangement joins TRBV19 to TRBJ2-7; D might be TRBD1 (5 bases). Germline values: CDR1 LNHDA, CDR2 SQIVND (reference sequence). The V end lost 3 bases, the J end lost 5 bases, and 14 bases lay between the germline ends. This CDR3 spans 14 amino acids.

A few counts support this clonotype. The chain uses TRBV7-6 and TRBJ2-3, with TRBD1 matching 7 bases. This CDR3 spans 15 amino acids. The ends lost 10 bases at V and 3 bases at J; junction bases unmatched: 13. The V gene's germline CDR1 is SGHVS and CDR2 FNYEAQ. The CDR3 loop is CATTEEGAGTDTQYF. CDR3 bases: TGTGCCACCACGGAAGAGGGGGCTGGGACAGATACGCAGTATTTT. Together with reference TRBV7-6 and TRBJ2-3, the CDR3 gives the full variable domain: GAGVSQSPRYKVTKRGQDVALRCDPISGHVSLYWYRQALGQGPEFLTYFNYEAQQDKSGLPNDRFSAERPEGSISTLTIQRTEQRDSAMYRCATTEEGAGTDTQYFGPGTRLTVL.

This clonotype was recorded a few times. This rearrangement joins TRBV12-3 or TRBV12-4 to TRBJ2-2; D uncertain. The CDR3 extends over 13 amino acids. V was clipped by 6 bases and J by 3 bases, with 8 bases between them. The CDR3: CASRNPYTGELFF. CDR3 nucleotides: TGTGCCAGCAGGAATCCTTACACCGGGGAGCTGTTTTTT.

This rearrangement joins TRBV7-9 to TRBJ2-7; D is unclear. Germline V gene data show CDR1 as SEHNR and CDR2 as FQNEAQ (reference sequence). CDR3 length: 13 residues. V was trimmed by 2 bases and J by 3 bases, leaving 8 bases between them. CDR3 residues: CASSLSVDYEQYF. CDR3 DNA: TGTGCCAGCAGCTTATCAGTTGACTACGAGCAGTACTTC.

The V and J genes are TRBV2 and TRBJ2-6, with D unclear. V gave up 3 bases and J gave up 1 base, with 10 bases separating them. The CDR3 covers 16 residues. Per germline, CDR1 SNHLY and CDR2 FYNNEI. Here the CDR3 reads CASSDSRGSGANVLTF. In nucleotides, the CDR3 is TGTGCCAGCAGTGATTCCAGAGGATCTGGGGCCAACGTCCTGACTTTC. The variable domain in full, with the rest retrieved from reference TRBV2 and TRBJ2-6, is EPEVTQTPSHQVTQMGQEVILRCVPISNHLYFYWYRQILGQKVEFLVSFYNNEISEKSEIFDDQFSVERPDGSNFTLKIRSTKLEDSAMYFCASSDSRGSGANVLTFGAGSRLTVL.

In its sample, this clonotype was seen a few times. This rearrangement joins TRBV11-2 to TRBJ2-7; 8 bases are shared with TRBD1. V was clipped by 5 bases and J by 0 bases; unmatched bases: 15. The length of the CDR3 is 18 residues. The germline CDR1 and CDR2 sequences are SGHAT and FQNNGV. CDR3 nucleotides: TGTGCCAGCAGCCCCGAAACCCCGGGACAGGACAGCTCCTACGAGCAGTACTTC. Protein product: CASSPETPGQDSSYEQYF.

This clonotype has a handful of counts. DNA for the CDR3: TGTGCCAGCAGTGAAGGAGCGCTTATGTCTGATACGCAGTATTTT. Translation gives CASSEGALMSDTQYF. J is TRBJ2-3 and V is TRBV25-1, with D uncertain. The CDR3 spans 15 residues. Per germline, CDR1 MGHDK and CDR2 SYGVNS. V lost 2 bases, J lost 6 bases, and 15 bases lay in between.

This chain links TRBV23-1 with TRBJ1-4; D ambiguous. TRBV23-1 is placed among ORFs of uncertain function. Trimming left V 7 bases short and J 2 bases short, with 11 bases between. CDR3 length equals 14 residues. The CDR3 nucleotides are TGCGCCAGCACCCGGCTGGGCACTAATGAAAAACTGTTTTTT. Translating it yields CASTRLGTNEKLFF.

The chain joins TRBV5-1 to TRBJ2-3; TRBD2 agrees at 10 bases. The CDR3 runs to 12 residues. The ends lost 4 bases at V and 10 bases at J; junction bases unmatched: 3. CDR1 and CDR2 (germline): SGHRS, YFSETQ. The CDR3 reads CASSPAGGPQYF. The CDR3 bases are TGCGCCAGCAGCCCAGCGGGGGGGCCGCAGTATTTT.

This clonotype was observed a few times. The chain is built from TRBV20-1 and TRBJ1-5; D is possibly TRBD1 (5 bases). The ends were cut back, 4 bases at V and 1 base at J, with 14 bases in the middle. Germline V gene data show CDR1 as DFQATT and CDR2 as SNEGSKA (reference sequence). The CDR3 is made up of 15 amino acids. The CDR3 loop reads CSANGNTGSNQPQHF. CDR3 bases: TGCAGTGCTAATGGGAATACAGGAAGCAATCAGCCCCAGCATTTT.

J is TRBJ1-1 and V is TRBV5-1, with 9 bases that match TRBD1. Per the germline V gene, CDR1 is SGHRS and CDR2 is YFSETQ. V trimming: 0 bases; J trimming: 5 bases; junction bases outside the gene matches: 8. The CDR3 has 16 residues. The CDR3 coding sequence is TGCGCCAGCAGCTTGGAGGGGACAGGGCCCGGGACTGAAGCTTTCTTT. It specifies CASSLEGTGPGTEAFF.

This clonotype was observed a few times. The chain is built from TRBV6-5 and TRBJ1-1; D possibly corresponds to TRBD1 (6 bases). The CDR3 is 16 amino acids. Trimming pared 2 bases from V and 3 bases from J, leaving 16 bases between. Looked up from germline, CDR1 is MNHEY and CDR2 is SVGAGI. The CDR3 reads CASSYLRQVIYTEAFF. In DNA form, the CDR3 reads TGTGCCAGCAGTTACCTCAGACAGGTTATCTACACTGAAGCTTTCTTT.

This clonotype was counted a few times. V usage is TRBV9 and J usage is TRBJ1-6; perhaps TRBD1 as D (5 bases). The length of the CDR3 is 14 residues. CDR1 and CDR2 from the germline V gene are SGDLS and YYNGEE. Trimming stripped 4 bases from V and 9 bases from J, with 14 bases between. CDR3 amino acids: CASSPPPGVSPLHF. In nucleotides, the CDR3 is TGTGCCAGCAGCCCTCCCCCGGGGGTTTCACCCCTCCACTTT.

CDR3 DNA: TGTGCCAGCAGCTCCCTGACTAGCCGTCTCTACAATGAGCAGTTCTTC. Protein product: CASSSLTSRLYNEQFF. The chain joins TRBV11-2 to TRBJ2-1, with TRBD2 matching over 7 bases. The junction had 9 bases not matched to a gene; V was cut back by 4 bases and J by 3 bases. This CDR3 spans 16 amino acids. CDR1 SGHAT and CDR2 FQNNGV come from the germline V gene. The full variable domain, rest sourced from reference TRBV11-2 and TRBJ2-1, is EAGVAQSPRYKIIEKRQSVAFWCNPISGHATLYWYQQILGQGPKLLIQFQNNGVVDDSQLPKDRFSAERLKGVDSTLKIQPAKLEDSAVYLCASSSLTSRLYNEQFFGPGTRLTVL.

This clonotype appeared a few times. The chain uses TRBV3-1 and TRBJ2-7; possibly TRBD1 for D (5 bases). Germline lookup yields CDR1 LGHDT and CDR2 YNNKEL (reference sequence). Trimming removed 5 bases from V and 2 bases from J, with 16 bases in between. This CDR3 spans 15 amino acids. Here the CDR3 DNA reads TGTGCCAGCAGCTTTACAGGCGGCCCCCCCTACGAGCAGTACTTC. Translation gives CASSFTGGPPYEQYF.

The chain combines TRBV27 with TRBJ2-5; D is unclear. V was pared by 3 bases and J by 3 bases, with 11 bases between. This CDR3 spans 14 amino acids. Germline CDR1 MNHEY, CDR2 SMNVEV (reference sequence). The CDR3 nucleotides are TGTGCCAGCAGTTTGACGTTGAGAGAAGAGACCCAGTACTTC. This translates into CASSLTLREETQYF.

The gene calls are TRBV20-1 and TRBJ1-2; maybe TRBD1 (5 bases). The CDR3 extends over 17 amino acids. The V and J ends lost 3 bases and 0 bases respectively, with 20 bases between them. Germline loops: CDR1 DFQATT, CDR2 SNEGSKA (reference sequence). This CDR3 reads CSASWTRKDKANYGYTF. CDR3 nucleotide sequence: TGCAGTGCTAGTTGGACACGGAAGGATAAAGCTAACTATGGCTACACCTTC.

The CDR3 DNA sequence: TGTGCCAGCTCACCAGCGGCTTATAGCAATCAGCCCCAGCATTTT. This sequence encodes CASSPAAYSNQPQHF. V usage is TRBV18 and J usage is TRBJ1-5, with D unclear. The CDR3 runs 15 residues. V was pared by 2 bases and J by 0 bases, with 8 bases between. CDR1 is KGHSH, CDR2 LQKENI, per germline.

A few counts support this clonotype. This chain uses TRBV10-2 with TRBJ2-1; 12 bases line up with TRBD2. From germline, CDR1 is WSHSY and CDR2 SAAADI. This CDR3 comprises 14 residues. J was trimmed by 15 bases and V by 5 bases; bases with no gene match: 11. CDR3 loop: CASSTRTSGDLRFF. The CDR3 nucleotides are TGCGCCAGCAGTACCCGGACTAGCGGGGACCTGCGGTTCTTC.

V usage is TRBV5-6 and J usage is TRBJ1-4; 10 nucleotides line up with TRBD1. This CDR3 has 16 residues. The V gene's germline CDR1 is SGHDT and CDR2 YYEEEE. Losses at the gene ends were 4 bases for V and 3 bases for J; bases not matched to a gene: 6. CDR3 sequence: CASSRTGTGANEKLFF. As DNA, the CDR3 is TGTGCCAGCAGCAGAACCGGGACAGGGGCTAATGAAAAACTGTTTTTT.

The V gene is TRBV27, the J gene TRBJ2-3, with 10 bases lining up with TRBD1. The CDR3 length is 16 residues. Trimming cost V 3 bases and J 4 bases; bases outside gene matches: 7. The germline V gene encodes CDR1 MNHEY and CDR2 SMNVEV (reference sequence). The CDR3 sequence: CASSFLLTGGSDTQYF. DNA of the CDR3: TGTGCCAGCAGTTTTCTATTGACAGGGGGCTCAGATACGCAGTATTTT.